These 18 T cell receptor beta chains originate from one sample sequenced in a study of shared clonotypes between healthy human individuals. Sequenced by immunoSEQ multiplex PCR; TCRdb stores in-frame clones only, minus some. The top ten hold 0.13% of the sample, which has some 2.1 million clones, around 95% seen once. Sequences were obtained from naive CD4+ T cells sorted from blood. Subset reported: CD45RA+ positively selected. These TCRs come from a man between 18 and 29 years old in good health.

This clone was picked up one time. V and J are TRBV28 and TRBJ2-1; TRBD2 is a possible D gene (6 bases). V dropped 6 bases and J dropped 3 bases, with 21 bases sitting between them. The CDR3 consists of 17 residues. From germline, CDR1 is MDHEN and CDR2 SYDVKM. The CDR3 is CASRPSLGGAIYNEQFF. Here the CDR3 DNA reads TGTGCCAGCAGGCCCTCCCTAGGCGGGGCTATCTACAATGAGCAGTTCTTC.

Note on this clone: Other DNA variants within this sample encode the same CDR3. J is TRBJ2-5 and V is TRBV5-1; D possibly corresponds to TRBD2 (5 bases). V dropped 0 bases and J dropped 0 bases, with 6 bases sitting between them. CDR3 length: 14 amino acids. Germline lookup yields CDR1 SGHRS and CDR2 YFSETQ. The CDR3: CASSLAGYQETQYF. As DNA, the CDR3 is TGCGCCAGCAGCTTGGCGGGGTACCAAGAGACCCAGTACTTC.

The chain employs TRBV4-1 and TRBJ2-7; D is unresolved. In germline, CDR1 is MGHRA, CDR2 YSYEKL. This CDR3 is 15 amino acids long. Trimming took off 0 bases at V and 0 bases at J, with 9 bases between the two ends. DNA for the CDR3: TGCGCCAGCAGCCAAGATCGACCAGCCTCCTACGAGCAGTACTTC. Amino acid sequence: CASSQDRPASYEQYF.

The genes are TRBV6-6 and TRBJ1-5; 7 positions match TRBD1. Germline V lookup: CDR1 MNHNY, CDR2 SVGAGI (reference sequence). With 6 bases clipped from V and 5 bases from J, the junction kept 7 bases outside the gene matches. This CDR3 is built from 14 residues. The CDR3 nucleotides read TGTGCCAGCAGCCGCACAGGGGAGGATCAGCCCCAGCATTTT. It translates to CASSRTGEDQPQHF.

The chain is built from TRBV2 and TRBJ1-2; a possible D gene is TRBD1 (5 bases). Germline CDR1 reads SNHLY; CDR2 reads FYNNEI. Trimming pared 4 bases from V and 3 bases from J, leaving 6 bases between. The CDR3 is 12 amino acids. The CDR3 nucleotides are TGTGCCAGCAGTGCAGGGTACTATGGCTACACCTTC. It specifies CASSAGYYGYTF. Full variable domain (rest looked up from reference TRBV2 and TRBJ1-2): EPEVTQTPSHQVTQMGQEVILRCVPISNHLYFYWYRQILGQKVEFLVSFYNNEISEKSEIFDDQFSVERPDGSNFTLKIRSTKLEDSAMYFCASSAGYYGYTFGSGTRLTVV.

In DNA form, the CDR3 reads TGTGCCAGCAGCCAAGCCGGGACAGGGTTTGGGGGAAACACCATATATTTT. This encodes CASSQAGTGFGGNTIYF. This rearrangement joins TRBV14 to TRBJ1-3; the match to TRBD1 covers 9 bases. V gave up 1 base and J gave up 4 bases; unmatched junction bases: 8. Germline assignment: CDR1 SGHDN and CDR2 FVKESK. The CDR3 is 17 residues long.

This clone has a handful of counts. The chain carries TRBV7-9 and TRBJ1-2; unclear D gene. V dropped 2 bases and J dropped 4 bases, with 14 bases sitting between them. From germline, CDR1 is SEHNR and CDR2 FQNEAQ (reference sequence). This CDR3 has 15 residues. CDR3 residues: CASSLLRGKSYGYTF. The CDR3 coding sequence is TGTGCCAGCAGCTTATTACGGGGTAAGAGCTATGGCTACACCTTC.

The chain is built from TRBV28 and TRBJ2-1, with a weak D call TRBD2 (5 bases). This CDR3 region has 17 residues. Trimming removed 5 bases from V and 0 bases from J, with 17 bases in between. Germline CDR1 is MDHEN and CDR2 is SYDVKM. CDR3 residues: CASSPSPGTSSYNEQFF. The CDR3 DNA reads as TGTGCCAGCAGTCCGTCTCCGGGAACGAGCTCCTACAATGAGCAGTTCTTC.

The rearrangement links TRBV25-1 to TRBJ1-4, with D unclear. Germline V gives CDR1 MGHDK, CDR2 SYGVNS. CDR3 length: 11 residues. Trimming pared 7 bases from V and 8 bases from J, leaving 8 bases between. The CDR3 reads CASTSGEKLFF. As DNA, the CDR3 is TGTGCCAGCACGAGCGGGGAAAAACTGTTTTTT.

This rearrangement joins TRBV10-3 to TRBJ2-7, with 7 bases that match TRBD2. The ends lost 0 bases at V and 0 bases at J; junction bases unmatched: 5. This CDR3 contains 16 residues. Germline values: CDR1 ENHRY, CDR2 SYGVKD. In nucleotides, the CDR3 is TGTGCCATCAGTGAGTCGAAACTAGCGAACTCCTACGAGCAGTACTTC. Translating it yields CAISESKLANSYEQYF.

The genes are TRBV6-6 and TRBJ2-7; D is perhaps TRBD2 (6 bases). The germline V gene has CDR1 MNHNY and CDR2 SVGAGI (reference sequence). The V gene lost 5 bases and the J gene lost 3 bases, with 20 bases spanning the gap. This CDR3 is built from 16 residues. The CDR3 loop is CASSNTGGAGHYEQYF. CDR3 sequence (DNA): TGTGCCAGCAGTAATACAGGTGGCGCGGGGCACTACGAGCAGTACTTC.

This clone was counted a single time. The chain is built from TRBV6-5 and TRBJ1-6; D uncertain. Germline V gene sequence: CDR1 MNHEY, CDR2 SVGAGI. The CDR3 length is 13 residues. Trimming cost V 6 bases and J 5 bases, with 8 bases left between them. As DNA, the CDR3 is TGTGCCAGCAGGAACACGAATAATTCACCCCTCCACTTT. Its protein is CASRNTNNSPLHF.

This chain joins TRBV4-1 and TRBJ2-7; 13 bases are a match to TRBD2. This CDR3 has 16 amino acids. In germline, CDR1 is MGHRA, CDR2 YSYEKL. V shed 3 bases, J shed 3 bases, and the junction held 5 bases outside the gene matches. CDR3 amino acids: CASSHGTSGNLYEQYF. The CDR3 DNA follows: TGCGCCAGCAGCCACGGGACTAGCGGGAATCTCTACGAGCAGTACTTC.

V is TRBV5-1 and J is TRBJ2-7; 8 nucleotides agree with TRBD2. J lost 6 bases, V lost 2 bases, and 7 bases had no gene match. Germline V gene sequence: CDR1 SGHRS, CDR2 YFSETQ. The CDR3 runs to 14 residues. Written as DNA, the CDR3 is TGCGCCAGCAGCTTAGCGGGGGACCTCTCCGAGCAGTACTTC. Protein product: CASSLAGDLSEQYF.

The chain uses TRBV27 and TRBJ2-7, with D unresolved. The germline CDR1 and CDR2 sequences are MNHEY and SMNVEV (reference sequence). The CDR3 loop spans 14 amino acids. V lost 2 bases, J lost 4 bases, and 12 bases lay in between. As DNA, the CDR3 is TGTGCCAGCAGTTTAGGTTCGGGCATGTACGAGCAGTACTTC. Translating gives CASSLGSGMYEQYF.

The chain combines TRBV5-6 with TRBJ1-2; no clear D. The CDR3 runs to 13 residues. The ends were cut back, 0 bases at V and 6 bases at J, with 9 bases in the middle. Germline-derived CDR1 and CDR2 are SGHDT and YYEEEE. CDR3 in amino acids: CASSLGGSHGYTF. CDR3 DNA: TGTGCCAGCAGCTTGGGGGGATCTCATGGCTACACCTTC.

A note on this clone: The same CDR3 arises from other DNA sequences in this sample as well. The chain couples TRBV5-1 to TRBJ2-5; tentatively, D is TRBD1 or TRBD2 (5 bases each). Trimming stripped 0 bases from V and 1 base from J, with 10 bases between. The germline gives CDR1 SGHRS, CDR2 YFSETQ. There are 15 residues in the CDR3. CDR3 loop: CASSLAGTVQETQYF. In nucleotides, the CDR3 is TGCGCCAGCAGCTTGGCGGGGACGGTCCAAGAGACCCAGTACTTC.

This rearrangement joins TRBV6-1 to TRBJ2-5, with 9 bases that match TRBD2. The CDR3 runs 16 residues. Trimming at V came to 1 base and at J to 5 bases, leaving 8 bases not matched to a gene. CDR1 is MNHNS and CDR2 is SASEGT in the germline V gene. The DNA of the CDR3 is TGTGCCAGCAGTGAAGAGCCTAGCGGGATCGGGGAGACCCAGTACTTC. It translates to CASSEEPSGIGETQYF.